These 9 T cell receptor beta chains were all obtained from the same sample, sequenced in a study of blood T cell repertoires in COVID-19. Clones were sequenced by immunoSEQ multiplex PCR, and TCRdb holds only the in-frame ones, with some missing. Among 40,000 to 60,000 clones, 68% were seen once, and the ten largest hold about 9%. The sequenced sample was peripheral blood. The source is a woman in her seventies with acute or convalescent COVID-19.

The V and J genes are TRBV27 and TRBJ1-2; 7 positions agree with TRBD1. CDR3 length equals 14 residues. Per the germline V gene, CDR1 is MNHEY and CDR2 is SMNVEV (reference sequence). The V segment lost 5 bases and the J segment 4 bases; nucleotides outside the gene matches: 7. The CDR3 protein is CASSTNRDSYGYTF. As DNA, the CDR3 is TGTGCCAGCAGTACCAACCGGGACAGCTATGGCTACACCTTC.

The V and J genes are TRBV6-5 and TRBJ1-1; D is possibly TRBD1 (5 bases). The CDR3 is made up of 13 amino acids. V dropped 0 bases and J dropped 12 bases, with 14 bases sitting between them. Germline V lookup: CDR1 MNHEY, CDR2 SVGAGI. The CDR3: CASSYSAGSRTFF. CDR3 in DNA: TGTGCCAGCAGTTACTCGGCAGGGTCGAGGACTTTCTTT.

The V and J genes are TRBV7-2 and TRBJ2-4, with D unresolved. From germline, CDR1 is SGHTA and CDR2 FQGNSA. The V end was cut by 1 base, the J end by 15 bases, with 16 bases between. The CDR3 spans 13 residues. The CDR3: CASSLEASQAWYF. The CDR3 DNA reads TGTGCCAGCAGCTTAGAAGCCAGCCAGGCTTGGTACTTC.

This clone was picked up a small number of times. The chain employs TRBV29-1 and TRBJ2-7, with TRBD2 identical over 10 bases. Per germline, CDR1 SQVTM and CDR2 ANQGSEA. This CDR3 has 13 amino acids. Trimming removed 4 bases from V and 0 bases from J; junction bases left unmatched: 0. The DNA for the CDR3 is TGCAGCGTTGCTAGCGGGAGCTCCTACGAGCAGTACTTC. Protein product: CSVASGSSYEQYF.

The chain links TRBV19 to TRBJ1-2; D is perhaps TRBD1 (5 bases). Trimming removed 11 bases from V and 4 bases from J, with 20 bases in between. CDR1 and CDR2 (germline): LNHDA, SQIVND (reference sequence). This CDR3 has 14 amino acids. The CDR3 loop is CAAHPREYVYGYTF. The DNA of the CDR3 is TGTGCCGCCCACCCCAGGGAATATGTCTATGGCTACACCTTC.

This rearrangement joins TRBV6-5 to TRBJ1-1; 7 nucleotides match TRBD1. The CDR3 spans 14 residues. From germline, CDR1 is MNHEY and CDR2 SVGAGI. The V segment lost 6 bases and the J segment 3 bases; nucleotides outside the gene matches: 7. CDR3 sequence reads: CASRGGQDHTEAFF. CDR3 in DNA: TGTGCCAGCAGAGGCGGACAGGACCACACTGAAGCTTTCTTT.

This clone was picked up one time. The chain is built from TRBV7-9 and TRBJ2-7; a possible D gene is TRBD2 (5 bases). CDR1 is SEHNR, CDR2 FQNEAQ, per germline (reference sequence). This CDR3 region has 14 residues. V was clipped by 5 bases and J by 5 bases, with 16 bases between them. The CDR3 DNA reads TGTGCCAGCAGCCCCCTCGAGGGCTTCCACGAGCAGTACTTC. Protein sequence: CASSPLEGFHEQYF.

In its sample, this clone was seen many times. The chain uses TRBV5-1 and TRBJ1-2; tentatively, D is TRBD1 (6 bases). CDR1 is SGHRS, CDR2 YFSETQ, per germline. V was trimmed by 0 bases and J by 8 bases, leaving 23 bases between them. The CDR3 has 17 amino acids. The CDR3 is CASSLVGQPNRSRGYTF. In nucleotides, the CDR3 is TGCGCCAGCAGCTTGGTTGGACAGCCTAACAGGAGCAGAGGCTACACCTTC. Full variable domain (rest looked up from reference TRBV5-1 and TRBJ1-2): KAGVTQTPRYLIKTRGQQVTLSCSPISGHRSVSWYQQTPGQGLQFLFEYFSETQRNKGNFPGRFSGRQFSNSRSEMNVSTLELGDSALYLCASSLVGQPNRSRGYTFGSGTRLTVV.

This clone was seen only a few times. This chain joins TRBV24-1 and TRBJ2-1; the match to TRBD2 covers 11 bases. After removal of 4 bases from V and 7 bases from J, the junction contained 11 bases not matched to a gene. CDR1 is KGHDR and CDR2 is SFDVKD in the germline V gene. The CDR3 is 17 amino acids. The CDR3 nucleotides read TGTGCCACCAGTGACCCACTAGCGGGAGTAGTGGTGAATGAGCAGTTCTTC. This encodes CATSDPLAGVVVNEQFF.